One and the same sample provided the 29 T cell receptor beta chains below, sequenced in a study of OX40 agonist ivuxolimab in advanced cancers. Produced via immunoSEQ multiplex PCR; TCRdb's table is partial and in-frame only. Of roughly 60,000 clones listed, around 83% are singletons. Source: CD4+ or CD8+ T cells sorted from blood, taken in a trial of the OX40 agonist ivuxolimab. These receptor sequences come from an adult with an advanced solid tumor such as melanoma, head and neck, liver or kidney cancer.

Only one count was recorded for this clone. The genes are TRBV28 and TRBJ1-2, with D tentatively TRBD1 (5 bases). The germline V gene encodes CDR1 MDHEN and CDR2 SYDVKM. This CDR3 has 14 residues. V lost 4 bases and J 7 bases, leaving 16 bases between the germline ends. CDR3 sequence reads: CASSSGVGSSGYTF. DNA for the CDR3: TGTGCCAGCAGTTCGGGGGTCGGTTCCTCTGGCTACACCTTC.

The J gene is TRBJ2-7, the V gene TRBV25-1; 11 bases are shared with TRBD1. The CDR3 runs 14 residues. The J segment lost 6 bases and the V segment lost 1 base, leaving 2 bases of the junction unmatched. Germline CDR1 MGHDK, CDR2 SYGVNS. The CDR3 protein is CASSESGTGGEQYF. The DNA for the CDR3 is TGTGCCAGCAGTGAATCTGGGACAGGGGGCGAGCAGTACTTC.

V and J are TRBV10-2 and TRBJ2-3; 11 nucleotides line up with TRBD2. The CDR3 runs 18 residues. Germline V gene data show CDR1 as WSHSY and CDR2 as SAAADI. Trimming at V came to 6 bases and at J to 3 bases, leaving 14 bases not matched to a gene. CDR3 protein: CASRDSWRASGRTDTQYF. DNA of the CDR3: TGCGCCAGCAGAGACTCGTGGCGGGCTAGCGGGAGGACAGATACGCAGTATTTT.

CDR3 protein: CASSSGGGGEGYTF. In DNA, the CDR3 is TGTGCCAGCAGCTCGGGAGGGGGTGGTGAGGGCTACACCTTC. The chain joins TRBV6-5 to TRBJ1-2; TRBD1 might be the D (6 bases). The CDR3 covers 14 residues. The germline V gene encodes CDR1 MNHEY and CDR2 SVGAGI. With 6 bases removed from V and 8 bases from J, the gap between germline ends came to 19 bases.

The chain employs TRBV2 and TRBJ2-1, with 7 positions matching TRBD1. The CDR3 is 14 residues long. With V trimmed by 5 bases and J by 3 bases, 4 bases remained unmatched. Germline CDR1 and CDR2: SNHLY and FYNNEI. CDR3 amino acids: CASSRQGSYNEQFF. CDR3 coding DNA: TGTGCCAGCAGTCGACAGGGTAGCTACAATGAGCAGTTCTTC.

The V call is TRBV5-4, the J call TRBJ2-5; D remains ambiguous. The germline gives CDR1 SGHNT, CDR2 YYREEE (reference sequence). The CDR3 consists of 14 residues. V was clipped by 1 base and J by 5 bases, with 12 bases between them. The CDR3 nucleotides are TGTGCCAGCAGCTTGATGCCCCCGGAGGAGACCCAGTACTTC. It translates to CASSLMPPEETQYF.

By share, this clone ranks as medium-sized (0.01 to 0.1%). The rearrangement joins TRBV30 to TRBJ1-2; unclear D gene. Trimming removed 0 bases at V and 7 bases at J, with 18 bases between. CDR3 length: 15 amino acids. CDR1 is GTSNPN and CDR2 is SVGIG in the germline V gene (reference sequence). The CDR3: CAWSVLGSSDGGYTF. In DNA, the CDR3 is TGTGCCTGGAGTGTACTCGGCTCATCGGATGGTGGCTACACCTTC.

V usage is TRBV5-4 and J usage is TRBJ2-2; TRBD2 agrees at 13 bases. V lost 0 bases, J lost 2 bases, and 10 bases stayed unmatched. Germline values: CDR1 SGHNT, CDR2 YYREEE (reference sequence). The CDR3 has 20 residues. This CDR3 is CASSLGPGLAGSSNTGELFF. In DNA, the CDR3 is TGTGCCAGCAGCTTGGGCCCGGGACTAGCGGGAAGTTCCAACACCGGGGAGCTGTTTTTT. Full variable domain (outside the CDR3, taken from reference TRBV5-4 and TRBJ2-2): ETGVTQSPTHLIKTRGQQVTLRCSSQSGHNTVSWYQQALGQGPQFIFQYYREEENGRGNFPPRFSGLQFPNYSSELNVNALELDDSALYLCASSLGPGLAGSSNTGELFFGEGSRLTVL.

V gene TRBV30 combines with J gene TRBJ1-1, with D unresolved. This CDR3 has 12 amino acids. From germline, CDR1 is GTSNPN and CDR2 SVGIG (reference sequence). Trimming shortened V by 2 bases and J by 7 bases, and 11 bases separated the two germline ends. CDR3 sequence (DNA): TGTGCCTGGAGTCGACTTCAGGATGAAGCTTTCTTT. Translating gives CAWSRLQDEAFF.

This chain uses TRBV6-6 with TRBJ1-1; maybe TRBD1 (6 bases). Trimming shortened V by 2 bases and J by 5 bases, and 12 bases separated the two germline ends. There are 14 residues in the CDR3. CDR1 is MNHNY and CDR2 is SVGAGI in the germline V gene (reference sequence). CDR3 in amino acids: CASSYRGGGTEAFF. CDR3 coding DNA: TGTGCCAGCAGTTACCGGGGAGGGGGGACTGAAGCTTTCTTT.

This clone was observed a few times. The chain recombines TRBV19 with TRBJ2-5; TRBD1 matches 8 bases. V was pared by 1 base and J by 6 bases, with 1 base of the junction left unmatched. CDR1 and CDR2 from the germline V gene are LNHDA and SQIVND (reference sequence). This CDR3 contains 13 residues. Here the CDR3 DNA reads TGTGCCAGTAGTATAGGCAGGGGGCAGACCCAGTACTTC. It specifies CASSIGRGQTQYF.

This rearrangement joins TRBV10-3 to TRBJ2-1; 10 bases match TRBD2. Per germline, CDR1 ENHRY and CDR2 SYGVKD. The CDR3 is 16 residues long. Trimming took 3 bases from V and 7 from J; bases not matched to a gene: 9. This CDR3 is CAISETLAGVGNEQFF. The CDR3 nucleotides are TGTGCCATCAGTGAAACGCTAGCGGGAGTCGGGAATGAGCAGTTCTTC.

This chain uses TRBV7-7 with TRBJ2-3, with 8 bases fitting TRBD2. CDR3 length: 15 amino acids. Losses at the gene ends were 5 bases for V and 2 bases for J; bases not matched to a gene: 6. Germline V gene data show CDR1 as SSHAT and CDR2 as FNYEAQ (reference sequence). CDR3 sequence reads: CASSLTSGHTDTQYF. In nucleotides, the CDR3 is TGTGCCAGCAGCCTAACTAGCGGTCACACAGATACGCAGTATTTT. Full variable domain (missing parts from reference TRBV7-7 and TRBJ2-3): GAGVSQSPRYKVTKRGQDVTLRCDPISSHATLYWYQQALGQGPEFLTYFNYEAQPDKSGLPSDRFSAERPEGSISTLTIQRTEQRDSAMYRCASSLTSGHTDTQYFGPGTRLTVL.

The chain combines TRBV7-2 with TRBJ2-5; 10 nucleotides agree with TRBD2. V was clipped by 4 bases and J by 1 base; unmatched bases: 6. CDR1 and CDR2 (germline): SGHTA, FQGNSA. The CDR3 contains 16 residues. The CDR3 reads CASSWQRGGAQETQYF. The DNA of the CDR3 is TGTGCCAGCAGCTGGCAGCGGGGGGGCGCCCAAGAGACCCAGTACTTC.

CDR3 sequence: CASRRQGTDGNTIYF. Written as DNA, the CDR3 is TGCGCCAGCAGGCGGCAAGGGACCGATGGAAACACCATATATTTT. J is TRBJ1-3 and V is TRBV5-1; D perhaps matches TRBD1 (5 bases). The CDR3 is made up of 15 amino acids. Germline values: CDR1 SGHRS, CDR2 YFSETQ. With 5 bases removed from V and 3 bases from J, the gap between germline ends came to 15 bases.

V is TRBV5-1 and J is TRBJ2-3; D is unresolved. This CDR3 is 13 amino acids long. CDR1 is SGHRS and CDR2 is YFSETQ in the germline V gene. Trimming stripped 5 bases from V and 0 bases from J, with 7 bases between. The CDR3 protein is CASRVGSTDTQYF. CDR3 coding DNA: TGCGCCAGCAGGGTTGGGAGCACAGATACGCAGTATTTT.

The chain employs TRBV5-1 and TRBJ1-3; 8 bases align to TRBD1. Germline V gives CDR1 SGHRS, CDR2 YFSETQ. J gave up 7 bases and V 4 bases, and 7 bases lay outside the gene matches. This CDR3 is 14 amino acids long. The CDR3 spells CASSNTGGRNTIYF. The CDR3 DNA reads as TGCGCCAGCAGCAACACAGGGGGGCGGAACACCATATATTTT.

To note about this clone: At one boundary the junction diverges from the germline segment, which might be a read error. The V gene is TRBV30, the J gene TRBJ1-6; no firm D call. The CDR3 has 12 amino acids. Per germline, CDR1 GTSNPN and CDR2 SVGIG (reference sequence). The CDR3 here is CAWAMINSPPHF. In DNA, the CDR3 is TGTGCCTGGGCTATGATTAATTCACCCCCCCACTTT.

V gene TRBV30 combines with J gene TRBJ1-2; tentatively, D is TRBD1 (5 bases). This CDR3 has 15 amino acids. Germline assignment: CDR1 GTSNPN and CDR2 SVGIG (reference sequence). Trimming stripped 2 bases from V and 3 bases from J, with 16 bases between. Here the CDR3 DNA reads TGTGCCTGGAGTCCTGTGGGACGCGGGGACTATGGCTACACCTTC. Its protein product is CAWSPVGRGDYGYTF.

This clone occurred a few times. The genes are TRBV5-6 and TRBJ2-5; D is perhaps TRBD2 (5 bases). This CDR3 region has 12 residues. Trimming removed 0 bases at V and 9 bases at J, with 9 bases between. Germline CDR1 is SGHDT and CDR2 is YYEEEE. The CDR3 DNA reads as TGTGCCAGCAGCTTGGGGAGGACGGCCCAGTACTTC. Translated, it gives CASSLGRTAQYF.

The rearrangement uses TRBV7-6 and TRBJ1-4; D call uncertain. This CDR3 has 14 residues. The germline V gene encodes CDR1 SGHVS and CDR2 FNYEAQ. V lost 2 bases and J lost 8, with 12 bases in between. This CDR3 is CASSLRTMGEKLFF. The DNA of the CDR3 is TGTGCCAGCAGCTTACGCACCATGGGGGAAAAACTGTTTTTT.

This clone has more than one count but fewer than ten. The chain links TRBV4-2 to TRBJ1-5; D is perhaps TRBD1 (6 bases). Trimming removed 5 bases at V and 10 bases at J, with 21 bases between. The germline CDR1 and CDR2 sequences are LGHNA and YNFKEQ. The CDR3 has 15 residues. The DNA for the CDR3 is TGTGCCAGCAGCATCAGGGGCCAGGGCCTTTCCCCCCAGCATTTT. It codes for CASSIRGQGLSPQHF.

This clone was seen only once. V usage is TRBV29-1 and J usage is TRBJ2-5; TRBD1 matches 10 bases. The length of the CDR3 is 13 residues. CDR1 and CDR2 (germline): SQVTM, ANQGSEA. Trimming cost V 7 bases and J 4 bases; bases outside gene matches: 6. The CDR3 protein is CSGTWTGGETQYF. As DNA, the CDR3 is TGCAGCGGGACTTGGACAGGGGGAGAGACCCAGTACTTC.

The rearrangement joins TRBV27 to TRBJ2-2; D not certain. CDR3 length: 15 residues. V lost 3 bases to trimming and J lost 3 bases, with 11 bases between them. Germline lookup yields CDR1 MNHEY and CDR2 SMNVEV (reference sequence). CDR3 sequence (DNA): TGTGCCAGCAGTTTCGTCCGGCACGACACCGGGGAGCTGTTTTTT. This gives the protein CASSFVRHDTGELFF.

As for this clone: Other DNA variants within this sample encode the same CDR3. The rearrangement links TRBV14 to TRBJ2-3, with 14 bases lining up with TRBD2. CDR1 and CDR2 from the germline V gene are SGHDN and FVKESK. V lost 5 bases to trimming and J lost 4 bases; unmatched junction nucleotides: 2. There are 15 residues in the CDR3. This CDR3 is CASSWGLAGADTQYF. CDR3 bases: TGTGCCAGCAGCTGGGGACTAGCGGGAGCAGATACGCAGTATTTT.

The chain combines TRBV4-1 with TRBJ2-5; TRBD2 might be the D (5 bases). CDR3 length equals 13 residues. CDR1 is MGHRA and CDR2 is YSYEKL in the germline V gene. The V and J ends lost 2 bases and 5 bases respectively, with 9 bases between them. This CDR3 is CASSQTERETQYF. The CDR3 DNA reads as TGCGCCAGCAGCCAAACTGAGCGGGAGACCCAGTACTTC.

The V call is TRBV28, the J call TRBJ2-3, with no clear D. Germline CDR1 MDHEN, CDR2 SYDVKM. The CDR3 has 14 amino acids. Trimming removed 11 bases from V and 0 bases from J, with 15 bases in between. CDR3 sequence reads: CALSRGSSTDTQYF. DNA for the CDR3: TGTGCCTTAAGTCGAGGATCTAGCACAGATACGCAGTATTTT.

This clone has only a few counts. The chain carries TRBV19 and TRBJ2-1, with 9 bases lining up with TRBD1. Germline V lookup: CDR1 LNHDA, CDR2 SQIVND (reference sequence). Trimming cost V 3 bases and J 1 base; bases outside gene matches: 4. The CDR3 length is 16 residues. The CDR3 DNA sequence: TGTGCCAGTAGTATGGCTGGACAGGGGTCCTACAATGAGCAGTTCTTC. Translated: CASSMAGQGSYNEQFF.

V gene TRBV7-9 combines with J gene TRBJ1-2; 10 bases match TRBD1. V shed 7 bases and J 3 bases; nucleotides not matched to a gene: 5. CDR3 length: 14 residues. Germline values: CDR1 SEHNR, CDR2 FQNEAQ (reference sequence). CDR3 residues: CASIPTGGDYGYTF. CDR3 bases: TGTGCCAGCATCCCGACAGGGGGCGACTATGGCTACACCTTC.